A selection of T cell receptor beta chains follows, all from one sample in a study of blood T cell repertoires in COVID-19. Sequencing was performed with immunoSEQ multiplex PCR; in TCRdb, only in-frame clones are kept and a portion is missing. The sample has over 200,000 clones, more than 70% seen once. Sample: peripheral blood. Receptors originate from a woman between 45 and 60 years old with acute or convalescent COVID-19. The CDR3 runs from the conserved cysteine through the conserved F or W. A D gene is named only where the DNA matches it firmly. The listing skips clone size in some rows; elsewhere it reads once, few, many or a size class.

v_call	j_call	d_call	clone_size	cdr3_nt	cdr3_aa
TRBV7-2	TRBJ2-7	TRBD1	NA	TGTGCCAGCAGTTTCTACACCGGGACAGGTTCCTACGAGCAGTACTTC	CASSFYTGTGSYEQYF
TRBV19	TRBJ1-5	TRBD1	NA	TGTGCCAGTAGTATCTTCTTGGAGGGGGCTCAGCCCCAGCATTTT	CASSIFLEGAQPQHF
TRBV7-3	TRBJ2-5	NA	once	TGTGCCAGCAGCTCCCAGGGTAGATACCAAGAGACCCAGTACTTC	CASSSQGRYQETQYF
TRBV3-1/TRBV3-2	TRBJ2-5	TRBD2	NA	TGTGCCAGCAGCCGCACTAGCGGCCAAGAGACCCAGTACTTC	CASSRTSGQETQYF
TRBV30	TRBJ1-6	NA	NA	TGTGCCTGGAGGGGGGCGAATTCACCCCTCCACTTT	CAWRGANSPLHF
TRBV27	TRBJ2-7	TRBD2	once	TGTGCCAGCAGTCCACCCACCACTAGCGGGAGGGTCTACGAGCAGTACTTC	CASSPPTTSGRVYEQYF
TRBV7-9	TRBJ1-2	NA	NA	TGTGCCAGCAGCTCGATGACAGAGTTCTATGGCTACACCTTC	CASSSMTEFYGYTF
TRBV21-1	TRBJ1-4	NA	NA	TGTGCCAGCAGCAATAAGAGGGAAAAACTGTTTTTT	CASSNKREKLFF
TRBV18	TRBJ1-5	NA	NA	TGTGCCAGCTCACCTCGGACAGCCACAAATCAGCCCCAGCATTTT	CASSPRTATNQPQHF
TRBV6-2/TRBV6-3	TRBJ2-1	NA	NA	TGTGCCAGCAGTTACTATCTCAATGAGCAGTTCTTC	CASSYYLNEQFF
TRBV10-3	TRBJ1-5	NA	NA	TGTGCCATCAGTGAGTCCCGGTATAGCAATCAGCCCCAGCATTTT	CAISESRYSNQPQHF
TRBV30	TRBJ1-1	NA	NA	TGTGCCTGGGGGGTCGAGGGTACGGCTGAAGCTTTCTTT	CAWGVEGTAEAFF
TRBV6-1	TRBJ1-3	TRBD1	NA	TGTGCCACCCAGACAGGGGGTCCGGGAAACACCATATATTTT	CATQTGGPGNTIYF
TRBV5-1	TRBJ2-1	TRBD2	few	TGCGCCAGCAGCTGGACAGCGGGAGGGTGGAATGAGCAGTTCTTC	CASSWTAGGWNEQFF
TRBV5-1	TRBJ2-7	TRBD1	NA	TGCGCCAGCAGCTTAGGCAGGGGGATGGGGGAGCAGTACTTC	CASSLGRGMGEQYF
TRBV18	TRBJ2-1	TRBD2	NA	TGTGCCAGCTCACCACCCCCAGCGGGAGGGATATACAATGAGCAGTTCTTC	CASSPPPAGGIYNEQFF
TRBV2	TRBJ2-2	NA	NA	TGTGCCAGCAATCGAGGGGGAAACACCGGGGAGCTGTTTTTT	CASNRGGNTGELFF
TRBV15	TRBJ2-7	NA	NA	TGTGCCACCAGCAGAGGGAACGGGGAGCAGTACTTC	CATSRGNGEQYF
TRBV7-8	TRBJ1-6	NA	NA	TGTGCCAGCAGCCCAACAGCTTCACCCCTCCACTTT	CASSPTASPLHF
TRBV7-6	TRBJ2-1	TRBD2	NA	TGTGCCAGCAGTCCGGGACTAGCGGGAGGAGGGGGTAAGAATGAGCAGTTCTTC	CASSPGLAGGGGKNEQFF
TRBV11-2	TRBJ1-4	TRBD1	NA	TGTGCCACCGGGGGCGGGACAGGCCGTGAAAAACTGTTTTTT	CATGGGTGREKLFF
TRBV29-1	TRBJ1-2	NA	NA	TGCAGCGTAAAGGCGGGGGGCGGCTACACCTTC	CSVKAGGGYTF
TRBV18	TRBJ2-4	TRBD1	NA	TGTGCCAGCTCACAAGGACAGGGGGTGGACATTCAGTACTTC	CASSQGQGVDIQYF
TRBV12-3/TRBV12-4	TRBJ2-2	NA	NA	TGTGCCAGCAAGGGGACGAACACCGGGGAGCTGTTTTTT	CASKGTNTGELFF
TRBV29-1	TRBJ2-7	TRBD1	NA	TGCAGCGTCCCAGGGCCGACCGGGACAGGGTTCAGGTCCTACGAGCAGTACTTC	CSVPGPTGTGFRSYEQYF
TRBV18	TRBJ1-1	NA	once	TGTGCCAGCTCACCAGATGGACAGAACACTGAAGCTTTCTTT	CASSPDGQNTEAFF
TRBV2	TRBJ1-3	NA	NA	TGTGCCGCAGCCGCCGGGGGAAACACCATATATTTT	CAAAAGGNTIYF